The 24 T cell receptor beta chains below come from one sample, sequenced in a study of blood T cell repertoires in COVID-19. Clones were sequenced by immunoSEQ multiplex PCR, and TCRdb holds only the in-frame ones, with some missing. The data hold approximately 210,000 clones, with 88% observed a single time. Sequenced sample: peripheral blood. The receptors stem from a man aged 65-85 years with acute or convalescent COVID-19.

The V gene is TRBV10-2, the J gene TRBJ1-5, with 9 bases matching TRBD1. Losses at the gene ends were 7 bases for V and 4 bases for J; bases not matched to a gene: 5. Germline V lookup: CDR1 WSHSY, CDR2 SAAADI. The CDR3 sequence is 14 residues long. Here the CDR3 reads CASTLGTGNQPQHF. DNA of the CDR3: TGCGCCAGCACGCTAGGGACAGGGAATCAGCCCCAGCATTTT.

In DNA, the CDR3 is TGTGCCAGCAGCTTCCGGACTAGCGGGATCTATAGCTCCTACAATGAGCAGTTCTTC. As protein: CASSFRTSGIYSSYNEQFF. The V call is TRBV5-6, the J call TRBJ2-1; 12 bases match TRBD2. Germline V lookup: CDR1 SGHDT, CDR2 YYEEEE. Trimming at V came to 2 bases and at J to 0 bases, leaving 9 bases not matched to a gene. The CDR3 is 19 residues long.

The CDR3 sequence is CASSSDRVVGTEAFF. The CDR3 DNA sequence: TGTGCCAGCAGCTCGGACAGGGTGGTTGGCACTGAAGCTTTCTTT. The V call is TRBV7-9, the J call TRBJ1-1; TRBD1 aligns across 8 bases. With V trimmed by 4 bases and J by 4 bases, 8 bases remained unmatched. The CDR3 is 15 residues long. Germline-derived CDR1 and CDR2 are SEHNR and FQNEAQ (reference sequence).

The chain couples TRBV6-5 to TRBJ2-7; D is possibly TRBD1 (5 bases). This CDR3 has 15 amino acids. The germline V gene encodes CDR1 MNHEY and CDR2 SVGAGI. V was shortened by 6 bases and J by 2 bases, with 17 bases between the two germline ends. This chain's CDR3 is CASRRFTGETYEQYF. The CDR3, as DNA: TGTGCCAGCAGACGATTTACAGGTGAAACCTACGAGCAGTACTTC.

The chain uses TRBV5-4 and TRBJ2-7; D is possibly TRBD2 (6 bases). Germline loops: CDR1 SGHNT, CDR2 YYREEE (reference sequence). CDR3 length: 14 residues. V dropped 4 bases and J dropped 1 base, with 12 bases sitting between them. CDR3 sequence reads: CASSPKEGSYEQYF. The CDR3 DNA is TGTGCCAGCAGCCCAAAGGAGGGGTCCTACGAGCAGTACTTC.

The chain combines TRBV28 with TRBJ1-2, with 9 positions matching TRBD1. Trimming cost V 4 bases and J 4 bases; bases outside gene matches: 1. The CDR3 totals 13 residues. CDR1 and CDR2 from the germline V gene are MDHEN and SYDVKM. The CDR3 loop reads CASSSGQGYGYTF. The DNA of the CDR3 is TGTGCCAGCAGTTCGGGACAGGGCTATGGCTACACCTTC.

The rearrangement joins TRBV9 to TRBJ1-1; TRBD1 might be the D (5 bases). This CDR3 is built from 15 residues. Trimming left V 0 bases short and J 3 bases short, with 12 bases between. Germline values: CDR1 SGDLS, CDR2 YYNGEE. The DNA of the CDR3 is TGTGCCAGCAGCGTAGAGTCCAGGGAAGACACTGAAGCTTTCTTT. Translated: CASSVESREDTEAFF.

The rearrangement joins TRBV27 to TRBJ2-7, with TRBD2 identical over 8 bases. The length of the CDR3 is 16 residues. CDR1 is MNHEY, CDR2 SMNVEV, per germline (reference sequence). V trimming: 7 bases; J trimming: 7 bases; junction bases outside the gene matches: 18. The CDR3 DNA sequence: TGTGCCAGCAACCCTGGCGACGGGAGGGCCTCAGGGGAGCAGTACTTC. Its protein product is CASNPGDGRASGEQYF.

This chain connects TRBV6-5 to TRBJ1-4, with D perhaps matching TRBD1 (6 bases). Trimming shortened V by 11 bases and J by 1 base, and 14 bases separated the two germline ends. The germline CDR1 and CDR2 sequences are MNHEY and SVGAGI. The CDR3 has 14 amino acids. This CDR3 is CAVGAQGTNEKLFF. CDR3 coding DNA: TGTGCCGTTGGAGCACAGGGAACTAATGAAAAACTGTTTTTT.

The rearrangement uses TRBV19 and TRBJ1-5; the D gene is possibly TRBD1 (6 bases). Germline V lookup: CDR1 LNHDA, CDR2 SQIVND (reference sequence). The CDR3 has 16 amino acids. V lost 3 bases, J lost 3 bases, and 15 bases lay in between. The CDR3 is CASSIAGAGNNQPQHF. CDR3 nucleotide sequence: TGTGCCAGTAGTATTGCGGGGGCCGGCAACAATCAGCCCCAGCATTTT.

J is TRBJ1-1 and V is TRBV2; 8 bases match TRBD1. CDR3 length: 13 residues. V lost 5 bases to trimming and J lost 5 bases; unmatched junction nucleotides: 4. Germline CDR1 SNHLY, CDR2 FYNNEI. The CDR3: CASSSTGGTEAFF. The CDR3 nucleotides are TGTGCCAGCAGTTCTACAGGGGGGACTGAAGCTTTCTTT.

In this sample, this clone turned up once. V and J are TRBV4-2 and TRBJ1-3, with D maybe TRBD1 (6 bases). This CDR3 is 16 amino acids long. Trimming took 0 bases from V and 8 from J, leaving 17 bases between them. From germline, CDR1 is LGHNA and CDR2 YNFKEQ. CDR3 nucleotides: TGTGCCAGCAGCCAAGATTCGGTCCGGACAGTGGACACCATATATTTT. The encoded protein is CASSQDSVRTVDTIYF.

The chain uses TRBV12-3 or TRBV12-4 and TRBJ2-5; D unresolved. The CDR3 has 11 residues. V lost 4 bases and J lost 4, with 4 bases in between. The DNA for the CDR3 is TGTGCCAGCAGTTCCTTAGAGACCCAGTACTTC. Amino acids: CASSSLETQYF.

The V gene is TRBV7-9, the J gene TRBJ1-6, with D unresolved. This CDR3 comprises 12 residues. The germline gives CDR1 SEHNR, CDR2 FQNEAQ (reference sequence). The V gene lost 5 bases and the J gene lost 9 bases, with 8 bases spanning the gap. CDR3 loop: CASSPLFSPLHF. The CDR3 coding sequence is TGTGCCAGCAGCCCGCTATTTTCACCCCTCCACTTT.

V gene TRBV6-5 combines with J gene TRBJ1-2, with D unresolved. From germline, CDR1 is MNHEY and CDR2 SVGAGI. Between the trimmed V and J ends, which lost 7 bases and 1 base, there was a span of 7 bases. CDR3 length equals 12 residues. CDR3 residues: CASTNHNYGYTF. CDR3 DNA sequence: TGTGCCAGCACCAATCATAACTATGGCTACACCTTC.

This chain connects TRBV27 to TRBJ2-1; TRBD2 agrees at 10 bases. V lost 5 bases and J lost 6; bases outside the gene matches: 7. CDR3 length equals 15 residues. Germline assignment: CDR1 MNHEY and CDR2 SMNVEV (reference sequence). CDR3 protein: CASSQTSGIPNEQFF. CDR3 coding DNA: TGTGCCAGCAGTCAAACTAGCGGGATACCCAATGAGCAGTTCTTC.

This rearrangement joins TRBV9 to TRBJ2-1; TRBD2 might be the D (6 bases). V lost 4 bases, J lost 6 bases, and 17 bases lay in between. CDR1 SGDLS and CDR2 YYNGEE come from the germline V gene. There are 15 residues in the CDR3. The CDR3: CASSIGTPATNEQFF. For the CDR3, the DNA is TGTGCCAGCAGCATAGGGACTCCTGCCACCAATGAGCAGTTCTTC.

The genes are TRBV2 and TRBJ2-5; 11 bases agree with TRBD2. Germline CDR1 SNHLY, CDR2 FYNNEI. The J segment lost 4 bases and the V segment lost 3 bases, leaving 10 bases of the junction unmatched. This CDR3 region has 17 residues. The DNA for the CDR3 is TGTGCCAGCAGTGACCGAATAGCGGGAGGGCCTCGAGAGACCCAGTACTTC. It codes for CASSDRIAGGPRETQYF.

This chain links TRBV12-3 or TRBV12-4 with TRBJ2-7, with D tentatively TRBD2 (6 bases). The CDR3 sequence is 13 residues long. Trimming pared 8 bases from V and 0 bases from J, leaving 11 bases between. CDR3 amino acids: CASVADSSYEQYF. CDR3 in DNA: TGTGCCAGCGTAGCGGACTCCTCCTACGAGCAGTACTTC.

CDR3 amino acids: CAISDRARGEAFF. The CDR3 DNA reads as TGTGCCATCAGTGACAGGGCCAGGGGTGAAGCTTTCTTT. The J gene is TRBJ1-1, the V gene TRBV10-3, with D possibly TRBD1 on 6 matching bases. There are 13 residues in the CDR3. Germline V gives CDR1 ENHRY, CDR2 SYGVKD. V shed 3 bases and J shed 7 bases, with 12 bases lying between them.

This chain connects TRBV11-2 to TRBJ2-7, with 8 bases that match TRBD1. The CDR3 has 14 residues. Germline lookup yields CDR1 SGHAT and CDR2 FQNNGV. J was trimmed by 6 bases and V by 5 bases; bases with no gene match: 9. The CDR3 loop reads CASSPLDRASEQYF. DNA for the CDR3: TGTGCCAGCAGCCCCTTGGACAGGGCGTCCGAGCAGTACTTC.

The CDR3 region has the DNA TGTGCCAGCAGGACCGGGACAGGACACACCGGGGAGCTGTTTTTT. Translation: CASRTGTGHTGELFF. The chain recombines TRBV25-1 with TRBJ2-2; 8 positions agree with TRBD1. The CDR3 contains 15 residues. The junction had 6 bases not matched to a gene; V was cut back by 6 bases and J by 3 bases. Germline V gene data show CDR1 as MGHDK and CDR2 as SYGVNS.

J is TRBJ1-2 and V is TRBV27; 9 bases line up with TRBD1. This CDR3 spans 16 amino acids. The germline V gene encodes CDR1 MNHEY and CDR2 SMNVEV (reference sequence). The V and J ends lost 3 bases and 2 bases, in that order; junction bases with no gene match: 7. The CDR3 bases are TGTGCCAGCAGTTTCGGGACAGGGTATGAAAACTATGGCTACACCTTC. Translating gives CASSFGTGYENYGYTF.

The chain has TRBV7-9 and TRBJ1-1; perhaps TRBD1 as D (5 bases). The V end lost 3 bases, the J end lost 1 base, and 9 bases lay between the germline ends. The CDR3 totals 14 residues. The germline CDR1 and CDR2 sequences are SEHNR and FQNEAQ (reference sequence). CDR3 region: CASSFRAGNTEAFF. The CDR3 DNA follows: TGTGCCAGCAGCTTCAGGGCAGGGAACACTGAAGCTTTCTTT.